One and the same sample provided the 10 T cell receptor beta chains below, sequenced in a study of blood T cell repertoires in COVID-19. TCRdb's copy holds only in-frame clones and misses some; the assay was immunoSEQ multiplex PCR. The table includes some 120,000 clones, around two thirds detected once. Sequenced input: peripheral blood. Receptors originate from a woman in her 70s with acute or convalescent COVID-19.

This clone occurred a few times. The chain links TRBV30 to TRBJ2-3; TRBD2 is a possible D gene (6 bases). Trimming stripped 5 bases from V and 2 bases from J, with 11 bases between. Germline CDR1 reads GTSNPN; CDR2 reads SVGIG (reference sequence). The CDR3 has 13 amino acids. DNA for the CDR3: TGTGCCTGGGGTAGCGGCATCACAGATACGCAGTATTTT. Protein: CAWGSGITDTQYF.

This chain connects TRBV18 to TRBJ2-3, with D tentatively TRBD1 (6 bases). CDR3 length: 14 residues. The V gene's germline CDR1 is KGHSH and CDR2 LQKENI. V lost 5 bases to trimming and J lost 1 base, with 10 bases between them. CDR3 DNA sequence: TGTGCCAGCTCAGAAAGGACAGGCACAGATACGCAGTATTTT. Translating it yields CASSERTGTDTQYF.

Concerning this clone: The germline gene is not matched at one end of the junction; a read error may be the cause. As DNA, the CDR3 is TGTGCCAGCAGCTCGGACAGGGTAGTTTCTGAGGCCAACGTCCTGACTTTC. Protein: CASSSDRVVSEANVLTF. This chain links TRBV27 with TRBJ2-6; 8 bases are shared with TRBD1. Germline V gene lookup returns CDR1 MNHEY and CDR2 SMNVEV (reference sequence). The CDR3 spans 17 residues. The entire variable domain, with the rest obtained from reference TRBV27 and TRBJ2-6, is as follows: EAQVTQNPRYLITVTGKKLTVTCSQNMNHEYMSWYRQDPGLGLRQIYYSMNVEVTDKGDVPEGYKVSRKEKRNFPLILESPSPNQTSLYFCASSSDRVVSEANVLTFGAGSRLTVL.

This clone appeared a single time. This chain uses TRBV7-2 with TRBJ1-6; 8 nucleotides agree with TRBD1. The CDR3 contains 19 residues. The junction had 8 bases not matched to a gene; V was cut back by 1 base and J by 0 bases. Germline V gene sequence: CDR1 SGHTA, CDR2 FQGNSA. The CDR3 DNA sequence: TGTGCCAGCAGCTTAGACGGGACAGGCCTAAGCTCCTATAATTCACCCCTCCACTTT. It codes for CASSLDGTGLSSYNSPLHF.

The chain couples TRBV30 to TRBJ2-1; 9 bases map to TRBD2. V lost 0 bases, J lost 5 bases, and 8 bases stayed unmatched. The CDR3 contains 16 residues. Germline V gene sequence: CDR1 GTSNPN, CDR2 SVGIG (reference sequence). CDR3: CAWSVRREGRNNEQFF. The CDR3 DNA reads TGTGCCTGGAGTGTCCGGCGGGAGGGCCGGAACAATGAGCAGTTCTTC.

The CDR3 here is CASSIDSVRNQPQHF. The CDR3 bases are TGTGCCAGTAGTATAGATTCCGTCAGGAATCAGCCCCAGCATTTT. This chain links TRBV19 with TRBJ1-5, with D uncertain. Germline CDR1 and CDR2: LNHDA and SQIVND (reference sequence). V gave up 0 bases and J gave up 4 bases, with 10 bases separating them. The CDR3 covers 15 residues.

This clone was observed a handful of times. As DNA, the CDR3 is TGTGCCAGCAGTTTAGGGACAGGGGGCTTCTATGAGCAGTTCTTC. This sequence encodes CASSLGTGGFYEQFF. The genes are TRBV27 and TRBJ2-1; 12 bases map to TRBD1. Germline assignment: CDR1 MNHEY and CDR2 SMNVEV (reference sequence). Losses at the gene ends were 2 bases for V and 8 bases for J; bases not matched to a gene: 4. This CDR3 has 15 amino acids.

The V call is TRBV5-6, the J call TRBJ2-3; no definite D call. CDR3 length: 16 amino acids. V was shortened by 1 base and J by 0 bases, with 12 bases between the two germline ends. CDR1 is SGHDT, CDR2 YYEEEE, per germline. In nucleotides, the CDR3 is TGTGCCAGCAGCTTGTCGCGGTACTCTAGCACAGATACGCAGTATTTT. Translation gives CASSLSRYSSTDTQYF.

This clone appeared once. This rearrangement joins TRBV6-5 to TRBJ1-1; TRBD1 matches 7 bases. Trimming at V came to 7 bases and at J to 3 bases, leaving 8 bases not matched to a gene. Germline CDR1 is MNHEY and CDR2 is SVGAGI. The CDR3 runs 14 residues. This CDR3 is CASTNRGGDTEAFF. CDR3 nucleotides: TGTGCCAGCACCAACAGGGGTGGGGACACTGAAGCTTTCTTT.

Here the CDR3 reads CSVSGRGGGNTIYF. CDR3 DNA sequence: TGCAGCGTTAGCGGCAGGGGAGGGGGAAACACCATATATTTT. V gene TRBV29-1 combines with J gene TRBJ1-3, with D possibly TRBD1 on 6 matching bases. This CDR3 has 14 residues. CDR1 is SQVTM, CDR2 ANQGSEA, per germline. Trimming took 5 bases from V and 4 from J, leaving 15 bases between them.